The clone carrying this T cell receptor (beta chain) was counted ten times or more. TCRdb re-called the 5' RACE reads with MiXCR, one entry per CDR3 protein. This table holds about 26,000 distinct CDR3 sequences, 4.5% found once. The sample belongs to a study of T cells after yellow fever vaccination. Study observations and caveats: Clonotypes appearing in both CD4 and CD8 compartments existed, and their share was small. Clones from primary vaccination mostly reappeared after the booster (roughly 95% CD4, about 85% CD8). Almost every vaccine-responding clonotype was undetectable in sorted memory subsets on day 0. Abundant contaminating clonotypes from the bulk population could appear in FACS-sorted repertoires.

Deletions cut 2 bases from V and 6 bases from J, with 20 bases between. The CDR3 runs 16 residues. Germline V gives CDR1 GTSNPN, CDR2 SVGIG (reference sequence). The sequence came from a man aged 18-30 years who received the YFV17D yellow fever vaccine. This rearrangement joins TRBV30 to TRBJ2-1; a possible D gene is TRBD2 (5 bases). The sample in question was PBMCs, either bulk or a sorted T-cell subset (CD4+, CD8+, memory, or dextramer-sorted; not recorded which), obtained on the day of the yellow fever booster vaccination. For the CDR3, the DNA is TGTGCCTGGAGTCTTACCGCCGGGATTCCGGGCAATGAGCAGTTCTTC. Translated, it gives CAWSLTAGIPGNEQFF.